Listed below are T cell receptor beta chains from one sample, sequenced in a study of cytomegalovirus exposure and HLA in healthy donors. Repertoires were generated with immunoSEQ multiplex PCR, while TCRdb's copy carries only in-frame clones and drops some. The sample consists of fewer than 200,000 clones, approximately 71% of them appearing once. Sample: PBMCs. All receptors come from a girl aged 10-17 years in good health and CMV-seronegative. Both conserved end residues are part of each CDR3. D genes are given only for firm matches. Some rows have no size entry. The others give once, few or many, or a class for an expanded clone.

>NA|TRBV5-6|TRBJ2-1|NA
CASSLESDEQFF
TGTGCCAGCAGCTTGGAAAGCGATGAGCAGTTCTTC
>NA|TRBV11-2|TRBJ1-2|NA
CASSLLRSEGGLYGYTF
TGTGCCAGCAGCTTACTGCGTTCCGAGGGAGGCCTATATGGCTACACCTTC
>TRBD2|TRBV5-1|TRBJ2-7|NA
CASSLTSGETYEQYF
TGCGCCAGCAGCTTGACTAGCGGGGAAACCTACGAGCAGTACTTC
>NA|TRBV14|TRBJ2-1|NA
CASSQNPRQQFF
TGTGCCAGCAGCCAAAATCCTCGTCAGCAGTTCTTC
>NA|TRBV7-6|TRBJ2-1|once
CASSPVAYNEQFF
TGTGCCAGCAGCCCAGTCGCCTACAATGAGCAGTTCTTC
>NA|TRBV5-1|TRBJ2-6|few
CASSREGSSSGANVLTF
TGCGCCAGCAGCCGAGAGGGTTCCAGCTCTGGGGCCAACGTCCTGACTTTC
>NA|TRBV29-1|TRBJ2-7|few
CSVETRPDGEQYF
TGCAGCGTCGAGACACGACCGGATGGGGAGCAGTACTTC
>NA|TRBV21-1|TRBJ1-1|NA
CASSKDSGGNTEAFF
TGTGCCAGCAGCAAAGATTCAGGAGGGAACACTGAAGCTTTCTTT
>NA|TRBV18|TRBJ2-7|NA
CASSRLRVEDEQYF
TGTGCCAGCTCACGCCTCAGGGTTGAAGACGAGCAGTACTTC
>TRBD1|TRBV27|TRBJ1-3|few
CASSFSGQSGNTIYF
TGTGCCAGCAGTTTCTCGGGACAGAGCGGAAACACCATATATTTT
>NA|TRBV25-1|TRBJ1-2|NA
CASSSGAPWGYTF
TGTGCCAGCTCTTCAGGGGCCCCGTGGGGCTACACCTTC
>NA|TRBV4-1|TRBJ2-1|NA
CASSQDTAGSYNEQFF
TGCGCCAGCAGCCAAGATACAGCGGGTTCCTACAATGAGCAGTTCTTC
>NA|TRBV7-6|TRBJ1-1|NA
CASSLVGGENTEAFF
TGTGCCAGCAGCTTAGTTGGGGGGGAGAACACTGAAGCTTTCTTT
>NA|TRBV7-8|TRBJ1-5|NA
CASSLGGNGNQPQHF
TGTGCCAGCAGCTTAGGAGGCAACGGCAATCAGCCCCAGCATTTT
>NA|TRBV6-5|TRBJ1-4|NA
CASSYQGTNEKLFF
TGTGCCAGCAGTTACCAGGGGACTAATGAAAAACTGTTTTTT
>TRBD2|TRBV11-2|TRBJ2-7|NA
CASSKGEAGFHEQYF
TGTGCCAGCAGCAAAGGCGAAGCGGGATTCCACGAGCAGTACTTC
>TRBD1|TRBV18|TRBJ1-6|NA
CASSPTGRLDNSPLHF
TGTGCCAGCTCACCGACAGGGAGGTTGGATAATTCACCCCTCCACTTT
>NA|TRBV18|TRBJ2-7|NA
CASSLQGGGIIYEQYF
TGTGCCAGCTCACTCCAAGGGGGAGGGATTATCTACGAGCAGTACTTC
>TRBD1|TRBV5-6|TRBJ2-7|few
CASSPGQGSYEQYF
TGTGCCAGCAGCCCCGGACAGGGCTCCTACGAGCAGTACTTC
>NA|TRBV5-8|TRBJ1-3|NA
CASSFTQGQLSGNTIYF
TGTGCCAGCAGCTTCACTCAGGGCCAACTCTCTGGAAACACCATATATTTT
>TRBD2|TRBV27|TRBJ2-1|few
CASTTYAGLASNEQFF
TGTGCCAGCACGACTTACGCGGGACTAGCCTCCAATGAGCAGTTCTTC
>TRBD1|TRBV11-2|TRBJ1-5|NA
CASSLDGTGDQPQHF
TGTGCCAGCAGCTTAGATGGGACAGGGGACCAGCCCCAGCATTTT
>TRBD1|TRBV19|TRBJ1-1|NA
CASSTQRGTDTEAFF
TGTGCCAGTAGCACCCAGCGCGGGACAGACACTGAAGCTTTCTTT
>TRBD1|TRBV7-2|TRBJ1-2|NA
CASSPGTAGYGYTF
TGTGCCAGCAGTCCCGGGACAGCCGGTTATGGCTACACCTTC
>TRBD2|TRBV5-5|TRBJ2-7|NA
CASSLAWTSVYEQYF
TGTGCCAGCAGCTTAGCCTGGACTAGCGTCTACGAGCAGTACTTC
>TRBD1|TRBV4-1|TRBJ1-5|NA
CASSQPGQGASQPQHF
TGCGCCAGCAGCCAGCCCGGACAGGGGGCGAGTCAGCCCCAGCATTTT
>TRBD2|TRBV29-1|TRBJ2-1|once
CSVGGGEQFF
TGCAGCGTTGGCGGGGGTGAGCAGTTCTTC
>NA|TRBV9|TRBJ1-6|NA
CASSEPGQVHF
TGTGCCAGCAGCGAGCCCGGACAAGTCCACTTT
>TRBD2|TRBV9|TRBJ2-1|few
CASSSGTSGVNEQFF
TGTGCCAGCAGCTCGGGGACTAGCGGGGTTAATGAGCAGTTCTTC
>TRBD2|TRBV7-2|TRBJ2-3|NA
CASSRAGGFQDTQYF
TGTGCCAGCAGTCGAGCGGGGGGCTTCCAGGATACGCAGTATTTT
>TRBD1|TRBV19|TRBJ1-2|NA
CASSRQGDYGYTF
TGTGCCAGTAGTAGACAGGGGGACTATGGCTACACCTTC
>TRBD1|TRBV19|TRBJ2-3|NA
CATGTGGTTDTQYF
TGTGCCACAGGGACAGGGGGCACAACAGATACGCAGTATTTT
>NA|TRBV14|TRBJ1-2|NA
CASSQEPGWGYTF
TGTGCCAGCAGCCAAGAGCCGGGATGGGGCTACACCTTC
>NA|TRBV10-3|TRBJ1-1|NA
CAISESSGRGNTEAFF
TGTGCCATCAGTGAGTCGTCCGGGAGGGGGAACACTGAAGCTTTCTTT
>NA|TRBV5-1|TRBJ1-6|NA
CASSASPGQRTRRSYNSPLHF
TGCGCCAGCAGCGCGTCCCCGGGTCAGAGAACCAGACGCTCCTATAATTCACCCCTCCACTTT
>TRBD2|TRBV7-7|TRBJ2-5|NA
CASSHGLVGETQYF
TGTGCCAGCAGCCACGGACTAGTAGGAGAGACCCAGTACTTC
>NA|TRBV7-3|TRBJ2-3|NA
CASSLRDAGAPFF
TGTGCCAGCAGCTTACGTGATGCGGGGGCCCCATTTTTT
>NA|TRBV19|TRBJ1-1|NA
CASSRGGRGTEAFF
TGTGCCAGTAGCAGGGGAGGGCGAGGCACTGAAGCTTTCTTT
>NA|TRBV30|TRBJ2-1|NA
CAWSIHRAGEQFF
TGTGCCTGGAGTATACACAGAGCGGGCGAGCAGTTCTTC
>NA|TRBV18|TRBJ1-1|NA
CASSFSVENTEAFF
TGTGCCAGCTCATTCTCAGTCGAGAACACTGAAGCTTTCTTT
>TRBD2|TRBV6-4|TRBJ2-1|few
CASSDSGGGGDEQFF
TGTGCCAGCAGTGACAGCGGCGGGGGAGGCGATGAGCAGTTCTTC
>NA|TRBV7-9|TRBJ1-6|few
CASRVEGGVNSPLHF
TGTGCCAGCAGAGTTGAAGGCGGTGTAAATTCACCCCTCCACTTT